Detailed here is one T cell receptor (beta chain). The antigen is not known. This entry is derived from a study of vaccination effects on CD4 cells after COVID-19. Across the study: With the ViraFEST assay, the study expanded antigen-specific CD4+ T cells using viral peptide pools, then sequenced them. Researchers reported culturing over 1.5 million PBMC in each well, adding 8 to 10 IU/ml IL-2 and roughly 10 ug/ml peptides. Overall study findings and caveats: Marked clonal contraction of infection- and vaccine-induced clones was seen late after vaccination.

The assay was immunoSEQ multiplex PCR, and TCRdb's table has in-frame clones only and misses some. The table records 30,000 to 35,000 clones, about three quarters of them present only once. An approximately 10-day culture period preceded the isolation of CD4+ T cells. The person had a PCR-confirmed SARS-CoV-2 infection during March to December 2020. Each person got two doses of an mRNA SARS-CoV-2 vaccine, BNT162b2 or mRNA-1273. Half-medium replacement with IL-2 medium occurred on days 3 and 7. Germline CDR1 and CDR2: KGHSH and LQKENI. The V and J ends lost 3 bases and 8 bases respectively, with 16 bases between them. The CDR3 contains 14 residues.

This specimen was CD4+ T cells from PBMCs cultured without peptide, taken after COVID-19 vaccination. V and J are TRBV18 and TRBJ1-2, with a weak D call TRBD1 (5 bases). This receptor was taken from a human donor who had a prior SARS-CoV-2 infection. DNA for the CDR3: TGTGCCAGCTCACCTGACAGTTGGATTTGGGGCTACACCTTC. Translation: CASSPDSWIWGYTF. Using reference TRBV18 and TRBJ1-2 for the parts outside the CDR3, the full variable domain is NAGVMQNPRHLVRRRGQEARLRCSPMKGHSHVYWYRQLPEEGLKFMVYLQKENIIDESGMPKERFSAEFPKEGPSILRIQQVVRGDSAAYFCASSPDSWIWGYTFGSGTRLTVV.